A selection of T cell receptor beta chains follows, all from one sample in a study of blood T cell repertoires in COVID-19. Data came from immunoSEQ multiplex PCR; TCRdb stores just in-frame clones and leaves some out. The sample consists of a few hundred thousand clones, 85% to 90% of them appearing once. The specimen sequenced was peripheral blood. These receptor sequences come from a man aged 55-75 years with acute or convalescent COVID-19. Both conserved end residues are part of each CDR3. Each record gives: clone size, D gene, V gene, J gene, CDR3 protein, CDR3 DNA. The D gene is left open where the match is weak. Size is stated for part of the rows, as once, few or many counts, or as a class when the clone is expanded.

clone_size: -
d_call: -
v_call: TRBV6-6
j_call: TRBJ1-1
cdr3_aa: CASSSLGREWTEAFF
cdr3_nt: TGTGCCAGCAGTTCCCTGGGACGGGAGTGGACTGAAGCTTTCTTT

clone_size: few
d_call: -
v_call: TRBV10-3
j_call: TRBJ1-1
cdr3_aa: CAISTQGKNTEAFF
cdr3_nt: TGTGCCATCAGCACACAGGGTAAGAACACTGAAGCTTTCTTT

clone_size: few
d_call: -
v_call: TRBV11-3
j_call: TRBJ2-7
cdr3_aa: CASSFSLQGSEQYF
cdr3_nt: TGTGCCAGCAGCTTTTCTCTACAGGGAAGCGAGCAGTACTTC

clone_size: -
d_call: -
v_call: TRBV10-3
j_call: TRBJ1-2
cdr3_aa: CAISPDRGYGYTF
cdr3_nt: TGTGCCATCAGTCCTGATAGGGGCTATGGCTACACCTTC

clone_size: -
d_call: -
v_call: TRBV28
j_call: TRBJ1-2
cdr3_aa: CASSLLRANYGYTF
cdr3_nt: TGTGCCAGCAGTTTATTACGGGCTAACTATGGCTACACCTTC

clone_size: -
d_call: -
v_call: TRBV6-1
j_call: TRBJ1-1
cdr3_aa: CASSEGTRQGGAEAFF
cdr3_nt: TGTGCCAGCAGTGAAGGGACTAGGCAGGGAGGCGCTGAAGCTTTCTTT

clone_size: -
d_call: TRBD1
v_call: TRBV27
j_call: TRBJ1-5
cdr3_aa: CASSNFGTDFSQPQHF
cdr3_nt: TGTGCCAGCAGTAACTTCGGGACAGACTTCAGTCAGCCCCAGCATTTT

clone_size: many
d_call: -
v_call: TRBV5-1
j_call: TRBJ2-7
cdr3_aa: CASSLTGGTGEQYF
cdr3_nt: TGCGCCAGCAGCTTGACTGGCGGGACGGGCGAGCAGTACTTC

clone_size: -
d_call: -
v_call: TRBV20-1
j_call: TRBJ1-2
cdr3_aa: CSGHSLYGYTF
cdr3_nt: TGCAGTGGTCATAGCCTCTATGGCTACACCTTC

clone_size: -
d_call: TRBD1
v_call: TRBV5-1
j_call: TRBJ2-2
cdr3_aa: CASSSYAGGTTGELFF
cdr3_nt: TGCGCCAGCAGCTCTTACGCAGGGGGCACCACCGGGGAGCTGTTTTTT

clone_size: -
d_call: -
v_call: TRBV29-1
j_call: TRBJ1-1
cdr3_aa: CSVARVLNTEAFF
cdr3_nt: TGCAGCGTTGCGAGGGTACTGAACACTGAAGCTTTCTTT

clone_size: -
d_call: -
v_call: TRBV12-3/TRBV12-4
j_call: TRBJ1-1
cdr3_aa: CASSLKLGAEAFF
cdr3_nt: TGTGCCAGCAGTTTGAAGCTAGGAGCTGAAGCTTTCTTT

clone_size: -
d_call: TRBD1
v_call: TRBV11-2
j_call: TRBJ1-4
cdr3_aa: CASSSWRRDRPEKLFF
cdr3_nt: TGTGCCAGCAGCTCCTGGCGGCGGGACAGGCCTGAAAAACTGTTTTTT

clone_size: -
d_call: TRBD1
v_call: TRBV19
j_call: TRBJ2-1
cdr3_aa: CASSMGGQVEQFF
cdr3_nt: TGTGCCAGTAGTATGGGTGGACAGGTTGAGCAGTTCTTC

clone_size: -
d_call: TRBD1
v_call: TRBV28
j_call: TRBJ1-6
cdr3_aa: CASSLGGQGGNPLHF
cdr3_nt: TGTGCCAGCAGTTTGGGGGGACAGGGAGGGAACCCCCTCCACTTT

clone_size: -
d_call: -
v_call: TRBV6-5
j_call: TRBJ2-5
cdr3_aa: CASSRERQETQYF
cdr3_nt: TGTGCCAGCAGCAGGGAACGACAAGAGACCCAGTACTTC

clone_size: -
d_call: TRBD1
v_call: TRBV24-1
j_call: TRBJ1-2
cdr3_aa: CATSKAEGTGGTGYTF
cdr3_nt: TGTGCCACCAGTAAGGCTGAGGGGACAGGGGGCACTGGCTACACCTTC

clone_size: -
d_call: -
v_call: TRBV28
j_call: TRBJ2-3
cdr3_aa: CASINGGQLDTQYF
cdr3_nt: TGTGCCAGCATTAACGGCGGTCAATTAGATACGCAGTATTTT

clone_size: -
d_call: -
v_call: TRBV6-5
j_call: TRBJ1-1
cdr3_aa: CASSYSRTVNTEAFF
cdr3_nt: TGTGCCAGCAGTTACTCCCGGACAGTGAACACTGAAGCTTTCTTT

clone_size: -
d_call: TRBD2
v_call: TRBV28
j_call: TRBJ2-7
cdr3_aa: CASRGGRASSPYEQYF
cdr3_nt: TGTGCCAGCAGGGGCGGGAGGGCCTCATCCCCCTACGAGCAGTACTTC

clone_size: -
d_call: -
v_call: TRBV7-9
j_call: TRBJ1-1
cdr3_aa: CASSPVMGANTEAFF
cdr3_nt: TGTGCCAGCAGCCCCGTGATGGGGGCTAACACTGAAGCTTTCTTT

clone_size: -
d_call: -
v_call: TRBV19
j_call: TRBJ1-3
cdr3_aa: CASSFVDTSGNTIYF
cdr3_nt: TGTGCCAGTAGTTTCGTGGACACCTCTGGAAACACCATATATTTT

clone_size: -
d_call: TRBD2
v_call: TRBV9
j_call: TRBJ2-1
cdr3_aa: CASSATSGRTNEQFF
cdr3_nt: TGTGCCAGCAGCGCGACTAGCGGGAGGACCAATGAGCAGTTCTTC

clone_size: -
d_call: -
v_call: TRBV11-3
j_call: TRBJ2-3
cdr3_aa: CASSLESGRRDTQYF
cdr3_nt: TGTGCCAGCAGCTTAGAAAGCGGGCGTAGAGATACGCAGTATTTT

clone_size: -
d_call: -
v_call: TRBV29-1
j_call: TRBJ2-7
cdr3_aa: CSVVGLADYEQYF
cdr3_nt: TGCAGCGTTGTAGGGCTAGCCGACTACGAGCAGTACTTC

clone_size: -
d_call: TRBD2
v_call: TRBV10-3
j_call: TRBJ2-6
cdr3_aa: CAISETPPKREGLRHGANVLTF
cdr3_nt: TGTGCCATCAGTGAGACCCCTCCCAAGCGGGAGGGCCTAAGACACGGGGCCAACGTCCTGACTTTC

clone_size: -
d_call: TRBD1
v_call: TRBV28
j_call: TRBJ1-1
cdr3_aa: CASSPFDRVKRAFF
cdr3_nt: TGTGCCAGCAGCCCCTTCGACAGGGTAAAGAGGGCTTTCTTT

clone_size: -
d_call: TRBD1
v_call: TRBV19
j_call: TRBJ1-1
cdr3_aa: CASSEGARTEAFF
cdr3_nt: TGTGCCAGTAGCGAGGGGGCACGGACTGAAGCTTTCTTT

clone_size: -
d_call: TRBD1
v_call: TRBV5-1
j_call: TRBJ1-4
cdr3_aa: CASSAGQLNEKLFF
cdr3_nt: TGCGCCAGCAGCGCGGGACAGCTTAATGAAAAACTGTTTTTT

clone_size: once
d_call: TRBD2
v_call: TRBV11-3
j_call: TRBJ2-2
cdr3_aa: CASSLGRGRNTGELFF
cdr3_nt: TGTGCCAGCAGCTTAGGCCGCGGGAGGAACACCGGGGAGCTGTTTTTT

clone_size: -
d_call: -
v_call: TRBV7-2
j_call: TRBJ1-1
cdr3_aa: CASSSDSHLGTEAFF
cdr3_nt: TGTGCCAGCTCCTCGGACAGCCATTTGGGCACTGAAGCTTTCTTT

clone_size: -
d_call: -
v_call: TRBV7-2
j_call: TRBJ1-2
cdr3_aa: CASSGDRNNYGYTF
cdr3_nt: TGTGCCAGCAGCGGAGACAGAAATAACTATGGCTACACCTTC

clone_size: few
d_call: -
v_call: TRBV4-2
j_call: TRBJ1-1
cdr3_aa: CASSQDMGRRLNTEAFF
cdr3_nt: TGTGCCAGCAGCCAAGATATGGGGCGCCGCTTGAACACTGAAGCTTTCTTT

clone_size: -
d_call: -
v_call: TRBV11-1
j_call: TRBJ2-5
cdr3_aa: CASSLWQVREETQYF
cdr3_nt: TGTGCCAGCAGCCTGTGGCAGGTCAGGGAAGAGACCCAGTACTTC

clone_size: -
d_call: -
v_call: TRBV28
j_call: TRBJ1-1
cdr3_aa: CASRKRSEFNTEAFF
cdr3_nt: TGTGCCAGCAGAAAAAGGTCGGAGTTTAACACTGAAGCTTTCTTT